This T cell receptor beta chain was captured in a study of cytomegalovirus exposure and HLA in healthy donors. The junction had 11 bases not matched to a gene; V was cut back by 8 bases and J by 8 bases. The V gene's germline CDR1 is MNHNY and CDR2 SVGAGI (reference sequence). The CDR3 consists of 14 residues. Researchers ran the PCR with 60 Vbeta and 13 Jbeta primers. Sequencing was performed with immunoSEQ multiplex PCR; in TCRdb, only in-frame clones are kept and a portion is missing. The sample yields about 190,000 clones, about 89% seen once. This clone showed up just a few times. The sample was PBMCs. This receptor was identified in a man in his thirties or forties in good health and CMV-seronegative. The chain uses TRBV6-6 and TRBJ2-1, with 8 nucleotides matching TRBD1. The CDR3 DNA is TGTGCCAGCCGAGACTCAGGGGGCAAGGATGAGCAGTTCTTC. Translated: CASRDSGGKDEQFF.